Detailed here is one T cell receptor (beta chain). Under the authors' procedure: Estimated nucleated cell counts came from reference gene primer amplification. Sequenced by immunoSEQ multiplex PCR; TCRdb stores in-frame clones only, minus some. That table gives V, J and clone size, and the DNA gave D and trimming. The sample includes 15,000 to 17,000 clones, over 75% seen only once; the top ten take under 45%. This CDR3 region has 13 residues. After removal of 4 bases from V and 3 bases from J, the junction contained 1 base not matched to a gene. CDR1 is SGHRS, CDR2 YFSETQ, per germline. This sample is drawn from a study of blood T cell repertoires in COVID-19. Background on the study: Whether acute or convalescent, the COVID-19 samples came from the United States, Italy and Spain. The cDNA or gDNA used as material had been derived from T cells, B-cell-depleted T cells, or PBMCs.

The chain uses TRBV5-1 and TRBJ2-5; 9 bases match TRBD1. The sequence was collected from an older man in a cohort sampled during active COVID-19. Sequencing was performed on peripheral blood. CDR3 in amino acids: CASSRTGEETQYF. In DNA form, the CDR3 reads TGCGCCAGCAGCCGGACAGGGGAAGAGACCCAGTACTTC.